This T cell receptor beta chain stems from a study of blood T cells in healthy people across ages. Study-wide findings and caveats: PBMCs were not sorted, which prevented a conclusive comparison of naive versus antigen-experienced cells. Naive T cell percentage by flow cytometry tracked strongly with beta diversity. It was held that the diversity estimates obtained from one million T cells were underestimates.

Alongside a J-beta primer mix, a sample-barcoded 5' primer served in a second PCR lasting roughly 7 to 11 cycles. A minimum of 3 million CDR3-containing paired-end reads was obtained for each sample. TCRdb ran MiXCR on the 5' RACE reads and lists one entry per CDR3 protein. The repertoire holds roughly 1,300,000 distinct CDR3 sequences, with approximately 59% as singletons. This CDR3 contains 13 residues. Germline V lookup: CDR1 MNHNY, CDR2 SVGAGI (reference sequence). The ends lost 8 bases at V and 1 base at J; junction bases unmatched: 2. This clonotype was counted a few times. What it recognizes is unknown.

The chain combines TRBV6-6 with TRBJ2-5; 9 nucleotides agree with TRBD2. The sequencing input was blood. This sequence originates from a young man in good health. The CDR3 sequence is CASLAGSQETQYF. For the CDR3, the DNA is TGTGCCAGCCTAGCGGGGAGCCAAGAGACCCAGTACTTC.